These T cell receptor beta chains were read from a single sample in a study of metastatic and nonmetastatic thyroid tumors. TCRdb re-processed the PCR reads through MiXCR. This sample carries 15,000 to 20,000 clones, roughly 26% of them seen once, and the ten largest clones take over 9.5%. Sequencing was done on a sample of tumor tissue. All receptors derive from a female donor with papillary thyroid cancer or a benign thyroid nodule (not recorded which). Some clones in this sample may be carry-over from other donors' samples. Each CDR3 is given with its conserved first and last residue. D genes are given only for firm matches. Not all rows give a size; the values are once, few, many and, for expanded clones, a class.

clone_size: -; v_call: TRBV3-1; d_call: -; j_call: TRBJ1-6; cdr3_nt: TGTGCCAGCAGCCAAGGCAGGGGATTGGATTCACCCCTCCACTTT; cdr3_aa: CASSQGRGLDSPLHF
clone_size: few; v_call: TRBV28; d_call: -; j_call: TRBJ1-1; cdr3_nt: TGTGCCAGCAGTTTACTCGGAGGGAACACTGGATCTTTCTTT; cdr3_aa: CASSLLGGNTGSFF
clone_size: -; v_call: TRBV5-6; d_call: -; j_call: TRBJ1-2; cdr3_nt: TGTGCCAGCAGCCTGGGGCGGTCTGTCTATGGCTACACCTTC; cdr3_aa: CASSLGRSVYGYTF
clone_size: few; v_call: TRBV5-5; d_call: -; j_call: TRBJ2-3; cdr3_nt: TGTGCCAGCAGCTTGGGGGTAGGGAAAGATACGCAGTATTTT; cdr3_aa: CASSLGVGKDTQYF
clone_size: medium-sized; v_call: TRBV6-5; d_call: -; j_call: TRBJ1-2; cdr3_nt: TGTGCCAGCAGTTACTCGCTTCAATATGGCTACACCTTC; cdr3_aa: CASSYSLQYGYTF
clone_size: -; v_call: TRBV19; d_call: TRBD1; j_call: TRBJ1-5; cdr3_nt: TGTGCCAGTAGACGACAGGGGGGGGCTAATCAGCCCCAGCATTTT; cdr3_aa: CASRRQGGANQPQHF
clone_size: -; v_call: TRBV2; d_call: -; j_call: TRBJ1-5; cdr3_nt: TGTGCCAGCAGTGGGGGCGTCAATCAGCCCCAGCATTTT; cdr3_aa: CASSGGVNQPQHF
clone_size: many; v_call: TRBV7-3; d_call: -; j_call: TRBJ2-1; cdr3_nt: TGTGCCAGCAGCCCCCACCCCGTACAATACAATGAGCAGTTCTTC; cdr3_aa: CASSPHPVQYNEQFF
clone_size: -; v_call: TRBV2; d_call: TRBD1; j_call: TRBJ2-7; cdr3_nt: TGTGCCAGCAGAAGGAACAGGGGACGCCTTACTGGGGAATACGAGCAGTACTTC; cdr3_aa: CASRRNRGRLTGEYEQYF
clone_size: few; v_call: TRBV27; d_call: -; j_call: TRBJ1-2; cdr3_nt: TGTGCCAGCAGTGCCCCATTTGGATGGGGATACACCTTC; cdr3_aa: CASSAPFGWGYTF
clone_size: -; v_call: TRBV5-4; d_call: TRBD2; j_call: TRBJ2-5; cdr3_nt: TGTGCCAGCAGCTTGGGGCTAGCGGGAGAGGGAGAGACCCAGTACTTC; cdr3_aa: CASSLGLAGEGETQYF
clone_size: -; v_call: TRBV12-3/TRBV12-4; d_call: -; j_call: TRBJ2-6; cdr3_nt: TGTGCCGGCAGTTCAACCTTCACAGGGATTGGGGCCAACGTCCCGACTTTC; cdr3_aa: CAGSSTFTGIGANVPTF
clone_size: -; v_call: TRBV7-9; d_call: -; j_call: TRBJ1-2; cdr3_nt: TGTGCCAGCAGCATGGGCCTCGTATATGGCTACACTTTC; cdr3_aa: CASSMGLVYGYTF
clone_size: medium-sized; v_call: TRBV6-1; d_call: -; j_call: TRBJ1-2; cdr3_nt: TGTGCCAGCACTTATGACACTTCCCGGGTTTTTGGCTACACCTTC; cdr3_aa: CASTYDTSRVFGYTF
clone_size: many; v_call: TRBV7-3; d_call: TRBD2; j_call: TRBJ2-1; cdr3_nt: TGTGCCAGCAGCTTAATAGCGGGAGGAGGGAATGAGCAGTTCTTT; cdr3_aa: CASSLIAGGGNEQFF
clone_size: -; v_call: TRBV10-2; d_call: -; j_call: TRBJ2-6; cdr3_nt: TGCGCCAGCAGTTACAGGGAATCTGGGGACAACGTCCTGACTTTC; cdr3_aa: CASSYRESGDNVLTF
clone_size: medium-sized; v_call: TRBV6-5; d_call: TRBD1; j_call: TRBJ1-1; cdr3_nt: TGTGCCAGCAGTTACACGACAGGGGAGGACACTGAAGCTTTCTTT; cdr3_aa: CASSYTTGEDTEAFF
clone_size: -; v_call: TRBV12-5; d_call: -; j_call: TRBJ1-1; cdr3_nt: TGTGCTTCCCGGGGGGAAATGAACACTGAAGCTTTCTTT; cdr3_aa: CASRGEMNTEAFF
clone_size: many; v_call: TRBV9; d_call: -; j_call: TRBJ2-2; cdr3_nt: TGTGCCAGCAGCAGGGCCTTCACCGGGGAGCTGTTTTTT; cdr3_aa: CASSRAFTGELFF
clone_size: many; v_call: TRBV11-1; d_call: TRBD1; j_call: TRBJ1-5; cdr3_nt: TGTGCCAGCAGCCTTATACAGGGGGGGGGCAATCAGCCCCAGCATTTT; cdr3_aa: CASSLIQGGGNQPQHF
clone_size: -; v_call: TRBV6-2/TRBV6-3; d_call: -; j_call: TRBJ2-7; cdr3_nt: TGTGCCAGCAGAACTACAGGGTTCGAGCAGTACTTC; cdr3_aa: CASRTTGFEQYF
clone_size: many; v_call: TRBV6-4; d_call: -; j_call: TRBJ2-5; cdr3_nt: TGTGCCAGCAGTGACGAGGAAGGAGAGACCCAGTACTTC; cdr3_aa: CASSDEEGETQYF
clone_size: many; v_call: TRBV5-4; d_call: -; j_call: TRBJ1-2; cdr3_nt: TGTGCCAGCAGCTTGCACACAGCCTTTGGCTATGGCTACACCTTC; cdr3_aa: CASSLHTAFGYGYTF
clone_size: once; v_call: TRBV24-1; d_call: TRBD1; j_call: TRBJ2-1; cdr3_nt: TGTGCCACCAGTGATTCACAGGGGGCTCTAAGCAGCGCATACAATGAGAAGTTCTTC; cdr3_aa: CATSDSQGALSSAYNEKFF
clone_size: -; v_call: TRBV6-5; d_call: -; j_call: TRBJ2-7; cdr3_nt: TGTGCCAGCAGTTACAACCTTGCCGAGCAGTACTTC; cdr3_aa: CASSYNLAEQYF
clone_size: many; v_call: TRBV29-1; d_call: -; j_call: TRBJ1-3; cdr3_nt: TGCAGCGTTCGAGGACAGGGAAACACCATATATTTT; cdr3_aa: CSVRGQGNTIYF
clone_size: many; v_call: TRBV4-1; d_call: -; j_call: TRBJ1-1; cdr3_nt: TGCGCCAGCAGCCAAGCGGGGGGGCTATATCACACTGAAGCTTTCTTT; cdr3_aa: CASSQAGGLYHTEAFF
clone_size: -; v_call: TRBV7-3; d_call: TRBD1; j_call: TRBJ2-1; cdr3_nt: TGTGCCAGCAGCACGGACAGGGATTCCAATGAGCAGTTCTTC; cdr3_aa: CASSTDRDSNEQFF
clone_size: many; v_call: TRBV6-2/TRBV6-3; d_call: -; j_call: TRBJ2-4; cdr3_nt: TGTGCCAGCAGTTACAGTCAGATCAACGGCATTCAGTACTTC; cdr3_aa: CASSYSQINGIQYF
clone_size: many; v_call: TRBV7-7; d_call: -; j_call: TRBJ2-2; cdr3_nt: TGTGCTAGCAGCTTAGAACCAACGGGGTCGGGCACCGGGGAGCTGTTTTTT; cdr3_aa: CASSLEPTGSGTGELFF
clone_size: -; v_call: TRBV5-6; d_call: TRBD1; j_call: TRBJ1-2; cdr3_nt: TGTGCCAGCAGCACCGATCCAGGGGGCTCTAAGGGCTACACCTTC; cdr3_aa: CASSTDPGGSKGYTF
clone_size: -; v_call: TRBV15; d_call: TRBD1; j_call: TRBJ2-7; cdr3_nt: TGTGCCACCAGTGTGGGACAGGTACGAGCCTACGAGCAGTACTTC; cdr3_aa: CATSVGQVRAYEQYF
clone_size: many; v_call: TRBV4-1; d_call: -; j_call: TRBJ1-2; cdr3_nt: TGCGCCAGCAGCCACAACTCAGGGACCTACTATGGCTACACCTTC; cdr3_aa: CASSHNSGTYYGYTF
clone_size: many; v_call: TRBV20-1; d_call: -; j_call: TRBJ2-2; cdr3_nt: TGCAGCCCGAGAAGTCCCACCGGGGAGCTGTTTTTT; cdr3_aa: CSPRSPTGELFF
clone_size: -; v_call: TRBV7-9; d_call: -; j_call: TRBJ2-7; cdr3_nt: TGTGCCATCAGCTCTAGCTGGAGGAGCTACGAGCAGTACTTC; cdr3_aa: CAISSSWRSYEQYF
clone_size: -; v_call: TRBV5-1; d_call: -; j_call: TRBJ1-6; cdr3_nt: TGCGCCAGCAGCCGCCAGACAGCAAGCTCCTATAATTCACCCCTCCACTTT; cdr3_aa: CASSRQTASSYNSPLHF
clone_size: -; v_call: TRBV6-6; d_call: TRBD1; j_call: TRBJ2-7; cdr3_nt: TGTGCCAGCAGTTACTTACAGGGGGCTAGAGAGCAGTACTTC; cdr3_aa: CASSYLQGAREQYF
clone_size: many; v_call: TRBV5-1; d_call: TRBD2; j_call: TRBJ2-1; cdr3_nt: TGCGCCAGCAGCTTGCGGCTAGCGGAAAGCTCCCACAATGAGCAGTTCTTC; cdr3_aa: CASSLRLAESSHNEQFF
clone_size: once; v_call: TRBV4-1; d_call: -; j_call: TRBJ1-4; cdr3_nt: TGCGCCAGCAGCCAAGGAGAGGCAAGCCCTAGGGAAAAACTGTTTTTT; cdr3_aa: CASSQGEASPREKLFF
clone_size: -; v_call: TRBV18; d_call: TRBD1; j_call: TRBJ1-2; cdr3_nt: TGTGCCAGCTCACGGGACAGGGGGAACTATGGCTACACCTTC; cdr3_aa: CASSRDRGNYGYTF
clone_size: few; v_call: TRBV12-3/TRBV12-4; d_call: -; j_call: TRBJ1-1; cdr3_nt: TGTGCCAGCAGTTTTTTGGGTAGGGTCCGCGGAACTGAAGCTTTCTTT; cdr3_aa: CASSFLGRVRGTEAFF
clone_size: few; v_call: TRBV19; d_call: TRBD1; j_call: TRBJ1-5; cdr3_nt: TGTGCCAGTAGTAAAGGGGGCGGTCAGCCCCAGCATTTT; cdr3_aa: CASSKGGGQPQHF
clone_size: -; v_call: TRBV5-1; d_call: -; j_call: TRBJ1-2; cdr3_nt: TGCGCCAGCAGCTTGGACAGTGGGGCCACCCCACATGGCTACACCTTC; cdr3_aa: CASSLDSGATPHGYTF
clone_size: many; v_call: TRBV4-1; d_call: TRBD2; j_call: TRBJ2-1; cdr3_nt: TGCGCCAGCAGCTGGAGCCGACTAGCGGGAGGAAACAATGAGCAGTTCTTC; cdr3_aa: CASSWSRLAGGNNEQFF
clone_size: -; v_call: TRBV2; d_call: TRBD1; j_call: TRBJ2-7; cdr3_nt: TGTGCCAGCAGTGAGGTCGGGGGACAGGGCAGCTCCTACGAGCAGTACTTC; cdr3_aa: CASSEVGGQGSSYEQYF
clone_size: many; v_call: TRBV20-1; d_call: TRBD1; j_call: TRBJ2-7; cdr3_nt: TGCAGTGCCAAGGGGGCCTTAGGGCTAGTCCCCTACGAGCAGTACTTC; cdr3_aa: CSAKGALGLVPYEQYF
clone_size: -; v_call: TRBV6-1; d_call: -; j_call: TRBJ2-7; cdr3_nt: TGTGCCAGCAGCCCGACAGGCTACGAGCAGTACTTC; cdr3_aa: CASSPTGYEQYF
clone_size: many; v_call: TRBV28; d_call: -; j_call: TRBJ1-2; cdr3_nt: TGTGCCAGCAGTTTATGGGGCGTGTCGGACACTACTAACTATGGCTACACCTTC; cdr3_aa: CASSLWGVSDTTNYGYTF
clone_size: -; v_call: TRBV15; d_call: -; j_call: TRBJ1-6; cdr3_nt: TGTGCCACCAGCGGGACACGGGCGGATAATTCACCCCTCCACTTT; cdr3_aa: CATSGTRADNSPLHF
clone_size: many; v_call: TRBV7-8; d_call: -; j_call: TRBJ2-1; cdr3_nt: TGTGCCAGCAGCTTAGAGGGATTGCACAATGAGCAGTTCTTC; cdr3_aa: CASSLEGLHNEQFF
clone_size: many; v_call: TRBV19; d_call: -; j_call: TRBJ1-1; cdr3_nt: TGTGCCAGTATTGGACAAGTTAACACTGAAGCTTTCTTT; cdr3_aa: CASIGQVNTEAFF
clone_size: -; v_call: TRBV20-1; d_call: -; j_call: TRBJ2-7; cdr3_nt: TGCAGTGCTGGGTACAGGCCCTACGAGCAGTACTTC; cdr3_aa: CSAGYRPYEQYF
clone_size: many; v_call: TRBV29-1; d_call: -; j_call: TRBJ2-3; cdr3_nt: TGCAGCGTTGAAGTGCCTCCCACAGATACGCAGTATTTT; cdr3_aa: CSVEVPPTDTQYF
clone_size: many; v_call: TRBV19; d_call: TRBD2; j_call: TRBJ2-7; cdr3_nt: TGTGCCAGTAGTATCGCGGGAGGTCCCTCCTACGAGCAGTACTTC; cdr3_aa: CASSIAGGPSYEQYF
clone_size: many; v_call: TRBV7-2; d_call: TRBD1; j_call: TRBJ1-1; cdr3_nt: TGTGCCAGCAGCCCCGGGACAGGGACGATGACTGAAGCTTTCTTT; cdr3_aa: CASSPGTGTMTEAFF
clone_size: medium-sized; v_call: TRBV6-1; d_call: TRBD1; j_call: TRBJ1-1; cdr3_nt: TGTGCCAGCAGCCCACAGGGGGGGAACACTGAAGCTTTCTTT; cdr3_aa: CASSPQGGNTEAFF
clone_size: medium-sized; v_call: TRBV27; d_call: -; j_call: TRBJ1-1; cdr3_nt: TGTGCCAGCAGATCCCTAGGGGGGAAAAGGAACACTGAAGCTTTCTTT; cdr3_aa: CASRSLGGKRNTEAFF